Included here is one T cell receptor (beta chain) sequence, with context. The antigen is undetermined. The source of the sample is a study of human T cells and chemical hapten exposure. TCRdb reprocessed the RACE reads via MiXCR and lists one record per CDR3 protein. Here the sample spans around 120,000 distinct CDR3 sequences, approximately 14% being singletons. Study results and caveats: Expanded TCRs showed more large CDR3 clusters than pre-sensitization or healthy control sets. TCRs exceeding 1 in 1000 frequency stayed unchanged with DPC sensitization.

Germline V lookup: CDR1 DFQATT, CDR2 SNEGSKA (reference sequence). The CDR3 totals 14 residues. The V end was cut by 2 bases, the J end by 0 bases, with 11 bases between. The sample's time point: patch test 1, 2 weeks after DPC sensitization. Treatment: therapeutic diphenylcyclopropenone sensitization with weekly scalp DPC. This TCR was recovered from a man aged 18 to 30 with alopecia areata. Some clones in this sample may be carry-over from other donors' samples. Here the sequenced sample was whole blood, taken in connection with sensitization to the hapten diphenylcyclopropenone (DPC). The chain uses TRBV20-1 and TRBJ2-7; D might be TRBD1 (5 bases). The CDR3 DNA reads as TGCAGTGCTAGAAGGAACAGGATCTCCTACGAGCAGTACTTC. It is translated as CSARRNRISYEQYF.